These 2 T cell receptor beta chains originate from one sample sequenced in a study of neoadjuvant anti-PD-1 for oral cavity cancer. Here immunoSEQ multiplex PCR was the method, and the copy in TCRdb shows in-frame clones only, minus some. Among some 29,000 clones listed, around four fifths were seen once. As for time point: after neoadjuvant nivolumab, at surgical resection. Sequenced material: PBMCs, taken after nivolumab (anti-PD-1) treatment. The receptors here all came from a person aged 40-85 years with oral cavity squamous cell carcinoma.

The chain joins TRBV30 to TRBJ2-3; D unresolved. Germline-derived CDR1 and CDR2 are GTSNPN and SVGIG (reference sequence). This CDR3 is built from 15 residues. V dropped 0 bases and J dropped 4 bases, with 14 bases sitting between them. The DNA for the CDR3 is TGTGCCTGGAGTGTGAGGCTTCGTGGGGCAGATACGCAGTATTTT. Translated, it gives CAWSVRLRGADTQYF.

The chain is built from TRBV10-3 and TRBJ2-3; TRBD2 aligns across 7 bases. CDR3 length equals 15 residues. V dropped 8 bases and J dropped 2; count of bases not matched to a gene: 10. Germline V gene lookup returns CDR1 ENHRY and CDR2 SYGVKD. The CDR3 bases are TGTGCCATCCTAAGGGAGGGACTTTACACAGATACGCAGTATTTT. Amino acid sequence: CAILREGLYTDTQYF.